These 20 T cell receptor beta chains came from one sample sequenced in a study of blood T cell repertoires in COVID-19. TCRdb keeps only in-frame clones here, not all; method: immunoSEQ multiplex PCR. The sample lists 110,000 or so clones, over 70% occurring once. Material for sequencing was peripheral blood. Receptor source: a man between 45 and 60 years old with acute or convalescent COVID-19.

The chain employs TRBV5-4 and TRBJ1-2; weak D call: TRBD1 (6 bases). V was trimmed by 4 bases and J by 3 bases, leaving 19 bases between them. CDR1 and CDR2 from the germline V gene are SGHNT and YYREEE (reference sequence). This CDR3 has 16 amino acids. CDR3 DNA sequence: TGTGCCAGCAGCCCGAGATCCCCGACAGGCCACTATGGCTACACCTTC. It codes for CASSPRSPTGHYGYTF.

The table lists this clone with many counts. The genes are TRBV2 and TRBJ2-3; 8 bases are shared with TRBD2. The CDR3 loop spans 15 amino acids. Trimming cost V 6 bases and J 2 bases; bases outside gene matches: 7. Germline V lookup: CDR1 SNHLY, CDR2 FYNNEI. The CDR3 spells CASRTPGGATDTQYF. The DNA of the CDR3 is TGTGCCAGCAGAACCCCCGGGGGGGCCACAGATACGCAGTATTTT. The entire variable domain, with the rest obtained from reference TRBV2 and TRBJ2-3, is as follows: EPEVTQTPSHQVTQMGQEVILRCVPISNHLYFYWYRQILGQKVEFLVSFYNNEISEKSEIFDDQFSVERPDGSNFTLKIRSTKLEDSAMYFCASRTPGGATDTQYFGPGTRLTVL.

This chain uses TRBV12-3 or TRBV12-4 with TRBJ1-2; D ambiguous. This CDR3 is built from 13 residues. V gave up 6 bases and J gave up 4 bases, with 12 bases separating them. The CDR3 DNA follows: TGTGCCAGCAGGGCGCAGGCCGGCTATGGCTACACCTTC. Protein sequence: CASRAQAGYGYTF.

This clone was seen once. The rearrangement uses TRBV6-5 and TRBJ1-1; 9 bases map to TRBD1. The CDR3 consists of 15 residues. Germline assignment: CDR1 MNHEY and CDR2 SVGAGI. V dropped 0 bases and J dropped 5; count of bases not matched to a gene: 4. In DNA form, the CDR3 reads TGTGCCAGCAGTTACTCACAACAGGGGGCTACTGAAGCTTTCTTT. As protein: CASSYSQQGATEAFF.

The V and J genes are TRBV5-1 and TRBJ1-2, with a weak D call TRBD1 (5 bases). V was cut by 4 bases and J by 4 bases, with 14 bases left in between. The CDR3 consists of 14 residues. Per germline, CDR1 SGHRS and CDR2 YFSETQ. Written as DNA, the CDR3 is TGCGCCAGCAGCCCGAGGGGCGGGAGCTATGGCTACACCTTC. Translated, it gives CASSPRGGSYGYTF. Complete variable domain (other parts from reference TRBV5-1 and TRBJ1-2): KAGVTQTPRYLIKTRGQQVTLSCSPISGHRSVSWYQQTPGQGLQFLFEYFSETQRNKGNFPGRFSGRQFSNSRSEMNVSTLELGDSALYLCASSPRGGSYGYTFGSGTRLTVV.

The chain has TRBV7-9 and TRBJ2-1; the D gene is possibly TRBD2 (5 bases). The CDR3 length is 14 residues. The V gene lost 5 bases and the J gene lost 6 bases, with 14 bases spanning the gap. Germline CDR1 is SEHNR and CDR2 is FQNEAQ (reference sequence). This chain's CDR3 is CASSGPAGLNEQFF. The DNA for the CDR3 is TGTGCCAGCAGCGGCCCGGCGGGCCTCAATGAGCAGTTCTTC.

This clone has more than one count but fewer than ten. The genes are TRBV9 and TRBJ2-1; 9 bases agree with TRBD2. The germline CDR1 and CDR2 sequences are SGDLS and YYNGEE. CDR3 length: 15 amino acids. Trimming cost V 4 bases and J 4 bases; bases outside gene matches: 6. The CDR3 is CASSPDSGGYNEQFF. The CDR3 DNA is TGTGCCAGCAGCCCAGACAGCGGGGGGTACAATGAGCAGTTCTTC.

This clone was observed a handful of times. The CDR3 DNA reads TGTGCCAGCAGTTCCCTTGGACAGATCCCTGAAGCTTTCTTT. Translation: CASSSLGQIPEAFF. The chain uses TRBV28 and TRBJ1-1, with a possible D match to TRBD1 (6 bases). Trimming took 4 bases from V and 6 from J, leaving 15 bases between them. The CDR3 contains 14 residues. Germline V gives CDR1 MDHEN, CDR2 SYDVKM.

The chain is built from TRBV2 and TRBJ2-2; 7 bases map to TRBD1. Germline trimming cut 6 bases from V and 4 bases from J; bases unmatched to any gene: 5. Looked up from germline, CDR1 is SNHLY and CDR2 is FYNNEI. The CDR3 is 14 amino acids. The CDR3 here is CASRGRQGTGELFF. As DNA, the CDR3 is TGTGCCAGCAGGGGTAGACAGGGCACCGGGGAGCTGTTTTTT.

The chain carries TRBV6-6 and TRBJ1-4; 8 nucleotides match TRBD1. Trimming took 4 bases from V and 6 from J; bases not matched to a gene: 7. The germline V gene has CDR1 MNHNY and CDR2 SVGAGI (reference sequence). The CDR3 is 15 residues long. The CDR3 DNA sequence: TGTGCCAGCAGTTCCCCGGGACAGGCGGATGAAAAACTGTTTTTT. Translated, it gives CASSSPGQADEKLFF.

The V call is TRBV7-6, the J call TRBJ1-1; D is unclear. Germline CDR1 and CDR2: SGHVS and FNYEAQ. There are 15 residues in the CDR3. Trimming shortened V by 4 bases and J by 1 base, and 13 bases separated the two germline ends. The CDR3 region is CASSSSGATNTEAFF. DNA for the CDR3: TGTGCCAGCAGCTCCTCGGGTGCAACGAACACTGAAGCTTTCTTT.

The sample holds a few counts of this clone. The chain combines TRBV28 with TRBJ1-2; TRBD1 matches at 7 bases. The CDR3 length is 14 residues. V gave up 4 bases and J gave up 4 bases; unmatched junction bases: 6. Germline assignment: CDR1 MDHEN and CDR2 SYDVKM. Here the CDR3 reads CASSSPPGGYGYTF. CDR3 DNA sequence: TGTGCCAGCAGTTCGCCGCCAGGGGGCTATGGCTACACCTTC.

The J gene is TRBJ1-2, the V gene TRBV18; 8 bases align to TRBD1. This CDR3 comprises 15 residues. With 3 bases clipped from V and 3 bases from J, the junction kept 6 bases outside the gene matches. In germline, CDR1 is KGHSH, CDR2 LQKENI. The CDR3 here is CASSPRQGLDYGYTF. For the CDR3, the DNA is TGTGCCAGCTCACCCCGACAGGGGCTAGACTATGGCTACACCTTC.

For the CDR3, the DNA is TGTGCCAGCAGTTCCAGCTGGCGGGGGGGAACAGATACGCAGTATTTT. As protein: CASSSSWRGGTDTQYF. The V and J genes are TRBV6-5 and TRBJ2-3; 9 bases align to TRBD2. V dropped 4 bases and J dropped 3; count of bases not matched to a gene: 8. Germline V gene data show CDR1 as MNHEY and CDR2 as SVGAGI. The CDR3 runs to 16 residues.

The V gene is TRBV2, the J gene TRBJ2-2; D is unresolved. V was cut by 2 bases and J by 0 bases, with 10 bases left in between. CDR1 SNHLY and CDR2 FYNNEI come from the germline V gene. The CDR3 has 16 amino acids. The CDR3 spells CASSERLRPNTGELFF. In DNA, the CDR3 is TGTGCCAGCAGTGAACGGCTGCGGCCGAACACCGGGGAGCTGTTTTTT. Full variable domain (rest looked up from reference TRBV2 and TRBJ2-2): EPEVTQTPSHQVTQMGQEVILRCVPISNHLYFYWYRQILGQKVEFLVSFYNNEISEKSEIFDDQFSVERPDGSNFTLKIRSTKLEDSAMYFCASSERLRPNTGELFFGEGSRLTVL.

Here the CDR3 reads CASSQGVVNQPQHF. The CDR3 bases are TGTGCCAGCAGCCAAGGGGTGGTCAATCAGCCCCAGCATTTT. The chain links TRBV5-5 to TRBJ1-5; tentatively, D is TRBD1 (5 bases). Per germline, CDR1 SGHKS and CDR2 YYEKEE (reference sequence). Trimming shortened V by 4 bases and J by 3 bases, and 11 bases separated the two germline ends. The CDR3 is made up of 14 amino acids.

J is TRBJ2-5 and V is TRBV5-6, with TRBD2 matching 10 bases. From germline, CDR1 is SGHDT and CDR2 YYEEEE. The CDR3 covers 15 residues. Trimming removed 3 bases from V and 5 bases from J; junction bases left unmatched: 7. The DNA for the CDR3 is TGTGCCAGCAGCTCACCCGGGACTAGCGCCGAGACCCAGTACTTC. It is translated as CASSSPGTSAETQYF.

V gene TRBV12-3 or TRBV12-4 combines with J gene TRBJ2-3; TRBD2 might be the D (6 bases). Trimming stripped 5 bases from V and 6 bases from J, with 12 bases between. The CDR3 is made up of 13 amino acids. CDR3 loop: CASSPPGGDTQYF. In nucleotides, the CDR3 is TGTGCCAGCAGTCCACCTGGGGGGGATACGCAGTATTTT.

This sequence joins TRBV27 and TRBJ1-2; 12 bases are shared with TRBD1. The CDR3 is 15 residues long. The germline V gene encodes CDR1 MNHEY and CDR2 SMNVEV (reference sequence). After removal of 6 bases from V and 4 bases from J, the junction contained 6 bases not matched to a gene. The CDR3 nucleotides read TGTGCCAGCAGCCCTGGGACAGGGGGCAGCTATGGCTACACCTTC. As protein: CASSPGTGGSYGYTF.

V usage is TRBV30 and J usage is TRBJ2-3; D is possibly TRBD2 (5 bases). The CDR3 length is 14 residues. Germline-derived CDR1 and CDR2 are GTSNPN and SVGIG (reference sequence). V was trimmed by 0 bases and J by 6 bases, leaving 13 bases between them. The CDR3 loop is CAWSVASWSDTQYF. As DNA, the CDR3 is TGTGCCTGGAGTGTAGCTAGCTGGTCCGATACGCAGTATTTT.